The 24 T cell receptor beta chains in this list originate from one sample, sequenced in a study of tumor and adjacent non-tumor tissue in lung cancer. This sample's RNA came from whole unsorted tissue. More than 3 cm separated this lung sample from the edge of the tumor. TCRbeta libraries were built with three rounds of nested PCR, modified from ARM-PCR. MiXCR, run by TCRdb on the multiplex PCR reads, gives a single entry per CDR3 protein. Of roughly 90,000 distinct CDR3 sequences in the sample, around 82% were seen once. Sequencing was performed on distant non-tumor lung tissue. These receptors all come from a woman aged 50 to 60 with non-small cell lung cancer.

The CDR3 bases are TGTACTAGCAGGTACGAGCAGTACTTC. Translated: CTSRYEQYF. V and J are TRBV6-9 and TRBJ2-7, with TRBD2 as a possible D gene (6 bases). CDR3 length equals 9 residues. The germline gives CDR1 MNHGY, CDR2 SVAAGI.

In its sample, this clonotype was seen once. The chain employs TRBV6-5 and TRBJ1-4; unclear D gene. Germline CDR1 and CDR2: MNHEY and SVGAGI. The V and J ends lost 8 bases and 8 bases respectively, with 15 bases between them. CDR3 length: 13 residues. This chain's CDR3 is CASEGKGWEKLFF. The CDR3 nucleotides are TGTGCCAGCGAAGGGAAAGGGTGGGAAAAACTGTTTTTT.

On this clonotype itself: The junction departs from germline at one end; a sequencing error may be responsible. The chain uses TRBV5-4 and TRBJ2-1; 9 positions agree with TRBD2. This CDR3 region has 16 residues. The germline V gene has CDR1 SGHNT and CDR2 YYREEE (reference sequence). CDR3 DNA: TGTGCCGGCAGCGTCCCCCAGACTAGCGGCCAAAATGAGCAGTTCTTC. Its translation is CAGSVPQTSGQNEQFF.

This clonotype was seen only a few times. The junction does not match germline at one end; this may be a read error. The V call is TRBV11-2, the J call TRBJ1-1; a weak D match, TRBD1 (6 bases). The CDR3 has 15 residues. CDR1 is SGHAT, CDR2 FQNNGV, per germline. Here the CDR3 DNA reads TGTGCTAGCAGTTTAGAGCCGGGGGCGAGCACTGAAGCTTTCTTT. This gives the protein CASSLEPGASTEAFF.

Notes on this clonotype: A much larger clone differs from this one at a single base, so this may be a read error. The J gene is TRBJ2-4, the V gene TRBV5-4, with D perhaps matching TRBD2 (6 bases). Germline lookup yields CDR1 SGHNT and CDR2 YYREEE (reference sequence). This CDR3 contains 16 residues. For the CDR3, the DNA is TGTGCCAGCAGCTTAGATCTAGGAGGGGCCAAAAGCATTCAGTACTTC. As protein: CASSLDLGGAKSIQYF.

This chain connects TRBV25-1 to TRBJ2-1; weak D call: TRBD2 (6 bases). Germline-derived CDR1 and CDR2 are MGHDK and SYGVNS. CDR3 length equals 11 residues. V lost 11 bases and J 6 bases, leaving 11 bases between the germline ends. CDR3 sequence reads: CAGGVANEQFF. In nucleotides, the CDR3 is TGTGCCGGCGGGGTCGCCAATGAGCAGTTCTTC. Using reference TRBV25-1 and TRBJ2-1 for the parts outside the CDR3, the full variable domain is EADIYQTPRYLVIGTGKKITLECSQTMGHDKMYWYQQDPGMELHLIHYSYGVNSTEKGDLSSESTVSRIRTEHFPLTLESARPSHTSQYLCAGGVANEQFFGPGTRLTVL.

This clonotype was counted only a few times. As DNA, the CDR3 is TGTGCCAGCACTATAGAGACTAGCGGGAGAGGTGAGCAGTTCTTC. It translates to CASTIETSGRGEQFF. The chain couples TRBV2 to TRBJ2-1, with TRBD2 matching 12 bases. V dropped 7 bases and J dropped 9; count of bases not matched to a gene: 10. Germline V gene data show CDR1 as SNHLY and CDR2 as FYNNEI. The CDR3 sequence is 15 residues long.

On this clonotype itself: The conserved closing phenylalanine or tryptophan is absent in this CDR3, likely reflecting a read error. The chain links TRBV4-1 to TRBJ2-5; maybe TRBD1 (6 bases). V lost 8 bases and J lost 2, with 15 bases in between. The germline CDR1 and CDR2 sequences are MGHRA and YSYEKL. This CDR3 comprises 14 residues. The CDR3 DNA is TGCGCCAGCTCCGGGACAAACGATCAAGAGACCCAGTACCTC. This gives the protein CASSGTNDQETQYL.

With regard to this clonotype: A junction boundary mismatches the germline segment, possibly from a read error. The chain recombines TRBV11-2 with TRBJ2-7; D may match TRBD1 or TRBD2 (5 bases each). The germline gives CDR1 SGHAT, CDR2 FQNNGV. There are 17 residues in the CDR3. The CDR3 reads CASSLIMGPSLPYERYF. As DNA, the CDR3 is TGCGCCAGCAGCCTAATTATGGGACCTAGTCTCCCCTACGAGCGGTACTTC.

Details on this clonotype: Likely a read error: the CDR3 ends without its conserved phenylalanine or tryptophan. No DNA is shown, since the ends of the CDR3 on it are uncertain; the CDR3 is the one TCRdb lists. The chain uses TRBV29-1 and TRBJ2-3. Looked up from germline, CDR1 is SQVTM and CDR2 is ANQGSEA. The CDR3 has 12 residues if both end residues are counted. This CDR3 reads CSVMAQTDTLYS.

The chain has TRBV20-1 and TRBJ2-1, with 8 bases fitting TRBD2. V lost 7 bases, J lost 7 bases, and 9 bases stayed unmatched. CDR1 DFQATT and CDR2 SNEGSKA come from the germline V gene (reference sequence). The CDR3 totals 13 residues. CDR3 in DNA: TGCAGTGGTTGGCGGGAGGATAGGAATGAGCAGTTCTTC. Its protein product is CSGWREDRNEQFF.

A remark on this clonotype: As the CDR3 is not closed by the conserved phenylalanine or tryptophan, this likely results from a read error. The V gene is TRBV11-2, the J gene TRBJ2-5, with TRBD2 as a possible D gene (5 bases). There are 14 residues in the CDR3. Germline CDR1 SGHAT, CDR2 FQNNGV. CDR3 in amino acids: CARSFSGAPEIQYL. The CDR3 DNA sequence: TGTGCCAGGAGCTTCAGCGGAGCCCCAGAGATCCAGTACTTA.

This clonotype is large within its sample. This chain links TRBV4-2 with TRBJ2-5; 7 positions agree with TRBD2. V lost 1 base to trimming and J lost 2 bases; unmatched junction nucleotides: 4. The CDR3 is made up of 15 amino acids. Per germline, CDR1 LGHNA and CDR2 YNFKEQ. The CDR3 coding sequence is TGTGCCAGCAGCCAAGTTCCGGGAGGACAAGAGACCCAGTACTTC. This translates into CASSQVPGGQETQYF.

Points on this clonotype: It is likely a read error, because the conserved phenylalanine at the end of the CDR3 is missing. The CDR3 loop is CVSNLEDRGSQPQHL. CDR3 DNA: TGTGTCAGCAACTTAGAAGACAGAGGTTCCCAGCCCCAGCATTTG. The chain has TRBV11-2 and TRBJ1-5; D perhaps matches TRBD1 (5 bases). The CDR3 totals 15 residues. Germline V CDR1 and CDR2: SGHAT, FQNNGV.

The genes are TRBV11-2 and TRBJ1-3; D is unclear. The CDR3 runs to 13 residues. Trimming pared 5 bases from V and 1 base from J, leaving 6 bases between. The V gene's germline CDR1 is SGHAT and CDR2 FQNNGV. Here the CDR3 DNA reads TGTGCCAGCAGCGTACGATCTGGAAACACCATATATTTT. This encodes CASSVRSGNTIYF. The variable domain in full, with the rest retrieved from reference TRBV11-2 and TRBJ1-3, is EAGVAQSPRYKIIEKRQSVAFWCNPISGHATLYWYQQILGQGPKLLIQFQNNGVVDDSQLPKDRFSAERLKGVDSTLKIQPAKLEDSAVYLCASSVRSGNTIYFGEGSWLTVV.

A remark on this clonotype: The junction departs from the called germline gene at one end, perhaps through a read error. The V call is TRBV6-4, the J call TRBJ2-1, with 7 positions matching TRBD1. Germline CDR1 is MRHNA and CDR2 is SNTAGT. The CDR3 length is 13 residues. The CDR3 coding sequence is TGTACCAGCAGCGCACAGGGGAACAATGAGCAGTTCTTC. Translation: CTSSAQGNNEQFF.

This clonotype was seen ten or more times. The J gene is TRBJ2-1, the V gene TRBV6-4; D unclear. This CDR3 spans 13 amino acids. The V gene lost 2 bases and the J gene lost 5 bases, with 7 bases spanning the gap. CDR1 is MRHNA, CDR2 SNTAGT, per germline. CDR3 DNA sequence: TGTGCCAGCAGTGACCCCCAGAACAATGAGCAGTTCTTC. Translated, it gives CASSDPQNNEQFF.

This sequence joins TRBV4-1 and TRBJ2-3; maybe TRBD2 (6 bases). The ends were cut back, 6 bases at V and 1 base at J, with 11 bases in the middle. This CDR3 region has 14 residues. Germline V gene data show CDR1 as MGHRA and CDR2 as YSYEKL. As DNA, the CDR3 is TGCGCCAGCAGTCGAACGGGGGGCACAGATACGCAGTATTTT. Its translation: CASSRTGGTDTQYF.

Comments on this clonotype: The junction differs from germline at one of its ends, possibly a read error. The chain joins TRBV6-1 to TRBJ1-3, with unresolved D. The germline gives CDR1 MNHNS, CDR2 SASEGT. CDR3 length: 16 residues. CDR3 loop: CVSNEKLELPGNTIYF. Written as DNA, the CDR3 is TGTGTCAGCAATGAAAAATTGGAACTCCCGGGAAACACCATATATTTT.

For this clonotype: This is likely a read error, given that the CDR3 carries no conserved phenylalanine or tryptophan at its end. The CDR3 DNA follows: TGTGCCACCAGTGTTAAGGGGCTAGGACTGCTCTACAATGAGCAGTTCCTC. It is translated as CATSVKGLGLLYNEQFL. The chain combines TRBV24-1 with TRBJ2-1; D assignment may be TRBD1 or TRBD2 (5 bases each). Germline CDR1 KGHDR, CDR2 SFDVKD. The CDR3 covers 17 residues. V lost 5 bases and J 3 bases, leaving 19 bases between the germline ends.

This clonotype was recorded at least ten times. V gene TRBV6-5 combines with J gene TRBJ1-5; 8 bases line up with TRBD1. CDR1 and CDR2 (germline): MNHEY, SVGAGI. This CDR3 has 17 amino acids. Losses at the gene ends were 4 bases for V and 7 bases for J; bases not matched to a gene: 15. CDR3 DNA: TGTGCCAGCAGTTTTCGAGGCCCCGGACAGGGTAGCCAGCCCCAGCATTTT. It encodes CASSFRGPGQGSQPQHF.

Note on this clonotype: One end of the junction does not line up with germline, which may come from a read error. The chain joins TRBV29-1 to TRBJ2-1, with D unresolved. CDR1 and CDR2 from the germline V gene are SQVTM and ANQGSEA. The CDR3 extends over 12 amino acids. CDR3 coding DNA: TGCAGCGTTGTACTTTATGAAGGTGAGCAGTCCTTC. This sequence encodes CSVVLYEGEQSF.

In the case of this clonotype: This may be a read error, as it is one base from a much larger clone. V and J are TRBV5-1 and TRBJ2-2; D may be TRBD2 (5 bases). The CDR3 extends over 15 amino acids. V was shortened by 6 bases and J by 7 bases, with 19 bases between the two germline ends. Germline V gene lookup returns CDR1 SGHRS and CDR2 YFSETQ. CDR3 nucleotides: TGCGCCAGCATCCCGGACGTGGGAGTGCGCGGGGAGCTGTTTTTT. Protein sequence: CASIPDVGVRGELFF.

On this clonotype itself: Since no conserved phenylalanine or tryptophan closes the CDR3, a read error is the likely cause. This chain uses TRBV11-1 with TRBJ1-1; D unclear. CDR1 SGHAT and CDR2 FQDESV come from the germline V gene (reference sequence). The CDR3 consists of 14 residues. The CDR3 DNA is TGTGCCAGCAGCCACGGACGGACGAACACTGAGGCTTTCATT. Its translation: CASSHGRTNTEAFI.